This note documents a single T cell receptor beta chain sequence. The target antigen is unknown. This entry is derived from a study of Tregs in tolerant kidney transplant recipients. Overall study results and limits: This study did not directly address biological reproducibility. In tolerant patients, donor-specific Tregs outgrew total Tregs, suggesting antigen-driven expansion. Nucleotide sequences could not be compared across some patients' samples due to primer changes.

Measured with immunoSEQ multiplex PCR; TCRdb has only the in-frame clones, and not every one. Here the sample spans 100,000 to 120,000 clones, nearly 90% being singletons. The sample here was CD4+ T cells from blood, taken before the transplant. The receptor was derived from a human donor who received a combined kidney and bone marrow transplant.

CDR3 sequence: CASSLAIGNYNEQFF. The CDR3 DNA follows: TGTGCCAGCAGCCTAGCAATCGGGAACTACAATGAGCAGTTCTTC. The chain recombines TRBV9 with TRBJ2-1; D may be TRBD2 (5 bases). This CDR3 contains 15 residues. V was pared by 4 bases and J by 3 bases, with 14 bases between. CDR1 and CDR2 (germline): SGDLS, YYNGEE.